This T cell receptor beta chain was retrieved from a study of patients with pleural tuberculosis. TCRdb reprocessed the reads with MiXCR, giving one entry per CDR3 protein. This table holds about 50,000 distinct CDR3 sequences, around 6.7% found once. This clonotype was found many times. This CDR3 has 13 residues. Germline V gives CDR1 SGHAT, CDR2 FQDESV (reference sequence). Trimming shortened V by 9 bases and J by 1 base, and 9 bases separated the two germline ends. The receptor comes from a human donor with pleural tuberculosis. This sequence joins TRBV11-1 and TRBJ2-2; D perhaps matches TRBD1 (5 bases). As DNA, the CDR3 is TGTGCCAGTTTAGGGGTGAACACCGGGGAGCTGTTTTTT. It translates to CASLGVNTGELFF.